Only one count was recorded for the clone carrying this TCR beta chain. In the source study's methods: Amplified reference gene primers provided the basis for estimating nucleated cell counts. The table came from immunoSEQ multiplex PCR; TCRdb's copy has only in-frame clones and leaves some out. V, J and clone size reflect that table, while D and trimming were determined from the DNA. The repertoire has 130,000 to 150,000 clones, roughly four fifths of them found once; the top ten carry around 13%. The CDR3 sequence is 15 residues long. Per the germline V gene, CDR1 is SGHTA and CDR2 is FQGNSA. Trimming removed 2 bases from V and 4 bases from J; junction bases left unmatched: 5. The data were obtained in a study of blood T cell repertoires in COVID-19. About the study: Italy, Spain and the United States were the sources of the convalescent and acute COVID-19 samples. Nucleic acid was either cDNA or gDNA, and it came from T cells, B-cell-depleted T cells, or PBMCs.

The receptor was isolated from a man at least 80 years old with acute or convalescent COVID-19. The chain couples TRBV7-2 to TRBJ1-3; 7 nucleotides agree with TRBD1. Sequenced: peripheral blood. DNA of the CDR3: TGTGCCAGCAGCTTATCTGCAGGGGGGGGAAACACCATATATTTT. Translating gives CASSLSAGGGNTIYF.